Included here is one TCR beta chain sequence, with context. Its antigen is not identified. The sample comes from a study of CD8+CD57+ T cells in acquired aplastic anemia. Across the study: Isolated CD4+ and CD8+ cells, once sorted, yielded DNA averaging around 3 ug.

Genomic DNA templated the TCR beta VDJ and CDR3 profiling. TCRdb passed the reads through MiXCR, listing each CDR3 protein once. The sample lists some 120,000 distinct CDR3 sequences, about 40% seen once, with 2.6% in the top ten. Overall study results and limits: Patients and controls had in common twenty-nine CD8+ CDR3 sequences.

Patients picked for sequencing had shown CD8+CD57+ cell expansion detected by flow cytometry. Receipt of therapy had not occurred in any patient by the time of blood sampling. The CDR3 is made up of 16 amino acids. Trimming took 1 base from V and 8 from J, leaving 18 bases between them. Germline CDR1 reads MGHRA; CDR2 reads YSYEKL. V usage is TRBV4-1 and J usage is TRBJ2-4; D call uncertain. The sequence derives from a human donor with aplastic anemia. Material: sorted CD4+, CD8+, or CD8+CD57+ T cells (not recorded which) from PBMCs. The chain's CDR3 is CASSQGQFPLVDIQYF. For the CDR3, the DNA is TGCGCCAGCAGCCAAGGGCAGTTCCCCCTGGTCGACATTCAGTACTTC.